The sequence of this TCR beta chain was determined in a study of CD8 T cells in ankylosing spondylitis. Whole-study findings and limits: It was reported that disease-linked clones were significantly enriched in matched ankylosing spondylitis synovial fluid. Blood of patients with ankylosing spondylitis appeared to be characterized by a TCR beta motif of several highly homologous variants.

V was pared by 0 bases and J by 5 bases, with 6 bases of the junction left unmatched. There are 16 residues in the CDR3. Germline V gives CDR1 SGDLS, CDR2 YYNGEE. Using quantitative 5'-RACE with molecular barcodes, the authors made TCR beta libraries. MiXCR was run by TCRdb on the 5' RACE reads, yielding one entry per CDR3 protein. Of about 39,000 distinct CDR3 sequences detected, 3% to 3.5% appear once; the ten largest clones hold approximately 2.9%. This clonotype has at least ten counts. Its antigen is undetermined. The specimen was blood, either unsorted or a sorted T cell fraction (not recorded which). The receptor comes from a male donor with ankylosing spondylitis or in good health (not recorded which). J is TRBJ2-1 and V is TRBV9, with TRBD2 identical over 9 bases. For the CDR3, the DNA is TGTGCCAGCAGCGTAGGAGGCGGGAGGGCCAACAATGAGCAGTTCTTC. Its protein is CASSVGGGRANNEQFF.